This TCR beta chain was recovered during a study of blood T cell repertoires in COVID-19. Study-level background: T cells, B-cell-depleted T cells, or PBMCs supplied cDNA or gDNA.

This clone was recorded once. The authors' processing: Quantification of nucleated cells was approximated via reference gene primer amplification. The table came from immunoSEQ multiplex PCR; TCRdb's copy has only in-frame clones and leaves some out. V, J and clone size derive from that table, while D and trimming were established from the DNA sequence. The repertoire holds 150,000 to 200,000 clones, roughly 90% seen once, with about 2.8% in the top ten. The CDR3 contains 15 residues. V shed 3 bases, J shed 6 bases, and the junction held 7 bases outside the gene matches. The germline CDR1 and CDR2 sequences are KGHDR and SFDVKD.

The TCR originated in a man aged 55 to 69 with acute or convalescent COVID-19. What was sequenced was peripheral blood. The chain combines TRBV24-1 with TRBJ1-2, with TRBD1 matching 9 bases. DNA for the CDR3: TGTGCCACCAGTGATCCCAAAACAGGGGGCGATGGCTACACCTTC. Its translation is CATSDPKTGGDGYTF.